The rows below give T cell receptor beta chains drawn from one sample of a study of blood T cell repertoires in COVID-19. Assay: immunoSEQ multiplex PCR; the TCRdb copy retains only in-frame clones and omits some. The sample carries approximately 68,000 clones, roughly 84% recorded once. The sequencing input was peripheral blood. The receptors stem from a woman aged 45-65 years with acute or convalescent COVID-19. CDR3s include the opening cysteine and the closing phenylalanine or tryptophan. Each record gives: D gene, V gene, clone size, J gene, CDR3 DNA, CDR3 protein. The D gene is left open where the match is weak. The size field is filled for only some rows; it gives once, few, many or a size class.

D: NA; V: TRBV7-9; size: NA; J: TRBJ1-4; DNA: TGTGCCAGCAGCTCCCCTTATGAAAAACTGTTTTTT; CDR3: CASSSPYEKLFF
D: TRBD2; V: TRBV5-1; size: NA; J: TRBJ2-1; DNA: TGCGCCAGCAGCGCCGGGACTAGCGGGGTTGGTGAGCAGTTCTTC; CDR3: CASSAGTSGVGEQFF
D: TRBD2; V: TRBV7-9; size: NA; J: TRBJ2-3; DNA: TGTGCCAGCAGCTTAAAGGCGGGAGCTGGCACAGATACGCAGTATTTT; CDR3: CASSLKAGAGTDTQYF
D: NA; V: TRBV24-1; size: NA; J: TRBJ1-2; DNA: TGTGCCACCAGTGACCCCGCTAACTATGGCTACACCTTC; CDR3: CATSDPANYGYTF
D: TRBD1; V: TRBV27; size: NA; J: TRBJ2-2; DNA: TGTGCCAGCAGTTTCGGACAGGCCCCTCTCACCGGGGAGCTGTTTTTT; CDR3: CASSFGQAPLTGELFF
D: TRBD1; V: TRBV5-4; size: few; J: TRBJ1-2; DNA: TGTGCCAGCAGCCAATCAGCCGGGACAGGGGGCTATGGCTACACCTTC; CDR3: CASSQSAGTGGYGYTF
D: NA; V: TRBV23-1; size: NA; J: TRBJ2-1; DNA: TGCGCCAGCAGTCAATTGGCCCACAGAGCGCGGGGGCCGTACCTTAATGAGCAGTTCTTC; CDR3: CASSQLAHRARGPYLNEQFF
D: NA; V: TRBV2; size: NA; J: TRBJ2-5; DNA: TGTGCCGGCAGTGGGGCAAGCACCCAAGAGACCCAGTACTTC; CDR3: CAGSGASTQETQYF
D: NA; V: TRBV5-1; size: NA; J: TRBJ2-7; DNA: TGCGCCAGCAGCATTGGACAGTCCTACGAGCAGTACTTC; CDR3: CASSIGQSYEQYF
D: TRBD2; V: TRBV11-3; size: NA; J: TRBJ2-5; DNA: TGTGCCAGCAGCTTAGGGCTAGCGGGAGGCCCCCAAGAGACCCAGTACTTC; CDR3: CASSLGLAGGPQETQYF
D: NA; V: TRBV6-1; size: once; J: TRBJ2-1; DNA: TGTGCCAGCAGTGACGCAAGGGCGGGTGTCTACAATGAGCAGTTCTTC; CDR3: CASSDARAGVYNEQFF
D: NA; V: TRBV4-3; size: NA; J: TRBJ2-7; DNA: TGCGCCAGCAGCCAAGGTAGTATGGCGGGAAGACTTTACGAGCAGTACTTC; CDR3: CASSQGSMAGRLYEQYF
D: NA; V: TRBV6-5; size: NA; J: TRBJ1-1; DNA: TGTGCCAGCAGTAGTAACACCCCTGGAGCTTTCTTT; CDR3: CASSSNTPGAFF
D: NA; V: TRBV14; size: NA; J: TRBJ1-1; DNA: TGTGCCAGCAGCCGCCAGGGCGTAGGAACTGAAGCTTTCTTT; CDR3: CASSRQGVGTEAFF
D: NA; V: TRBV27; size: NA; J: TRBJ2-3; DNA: TGTGCCAGCAGTTGGGACTGGTCTAGCACAGATACGCAGTATTTT; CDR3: CASSWDWSSTDTQYF
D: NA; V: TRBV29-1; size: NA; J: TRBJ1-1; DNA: TGCAGCGTAATGGACCAGCCCGGGATGAACACTGAAGCTTTCTTT; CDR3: CSVMDQPGMNTEAFF
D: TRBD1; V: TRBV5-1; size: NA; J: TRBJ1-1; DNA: TGCGCCAGCAGCGTGCCACAGGGGATGAACACTGAAGCTTTCTTT; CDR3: CASSVPQGMNTEAFF
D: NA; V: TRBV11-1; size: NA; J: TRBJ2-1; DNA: TGTGCCAGCAGCTTTGGGGCGGATCCCGTGAGCAATGAGCAGTTCTTC; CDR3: CASSFGADPVSNEQFF
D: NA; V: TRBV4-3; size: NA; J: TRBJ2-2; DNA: TGCGCCAGCAGCCAAGAAGTTAGCGTAAACACCGGGGAGCTGTTTTTT; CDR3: CASSQEVSVNTGELFF
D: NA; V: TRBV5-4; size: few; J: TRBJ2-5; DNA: TGTGCCAGCAGCTTGGCCGCTACAGAAGAGACCCAGTACTTC; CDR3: CASSLAATEETQYF
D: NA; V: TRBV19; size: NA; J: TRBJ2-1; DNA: TGTGCCAGTAGTGTAGATCGAGGCCCGACTTTGGGCAATGAGCAGTTCTTC; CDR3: CASSVDRGPTLGNEQFF
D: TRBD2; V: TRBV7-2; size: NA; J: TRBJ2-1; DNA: TGTGCCAGCAGCTGGGACTACTACAATGAGCAGTTCTTC; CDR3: CASSWDYYNEQFF
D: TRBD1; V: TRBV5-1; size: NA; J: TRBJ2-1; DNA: TGCGCCAGCAGCGGGGGGACAGGGGGCGATGAGCAGTTCTTC; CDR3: CASSGGTGGDEQFF
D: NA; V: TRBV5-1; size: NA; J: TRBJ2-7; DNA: TGCGCCAGCAGCTACGGGAGCGGCCGGGGAACCAACTACGAGCAGTACTTC; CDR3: CASSYGSGRGTNYEQYF
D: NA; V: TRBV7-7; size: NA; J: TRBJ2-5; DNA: TGTGCCAGCAGCTCCCAGTACCAAGAGACCCAGTACTTC; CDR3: CASSSQYQETQYF
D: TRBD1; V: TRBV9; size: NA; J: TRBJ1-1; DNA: TGTGCCAGCAGCGTTGGGACAGACTTGTGGAACACTGAAGCTTTCTTT; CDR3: CASSVGTDLWNTEAFF
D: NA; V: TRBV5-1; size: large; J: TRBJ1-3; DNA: TGCGCCAGCAGCCTATTGACAGGCTCCTCTGGAAACACCATATATTTT; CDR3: CASSLLTGSSGNTIYF
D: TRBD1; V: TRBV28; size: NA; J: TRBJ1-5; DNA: TGTGCCAGCACTTTTACACCCGGGACAGGGGTTTATAGCAATCAGCCCCAGCATTTT; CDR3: CASTFTPGTGVYSNQPQHF
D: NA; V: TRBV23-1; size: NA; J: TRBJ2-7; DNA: TGCGCCAGCAGTCATTCCGGGACACCTACCTACGAGCAGTACTTC; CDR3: CASSHSGTPTYEQYF
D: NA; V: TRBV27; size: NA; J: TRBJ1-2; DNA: TGTGCCAGCACCCTACTCCGGACAGCCGGATTAGCTAACTATGGCTACACCTTC; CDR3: CASTLLRTAGLANYGYTF
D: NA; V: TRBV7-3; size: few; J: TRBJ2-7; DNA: TGTGCCAGCAGCTTATCCGCGGGCTTGACCTACGAGCAGTACTTC; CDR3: CASSLSAGLTYEQYF
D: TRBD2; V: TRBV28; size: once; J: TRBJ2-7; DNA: TGTGCCAGCAGTCGCCATGGGGGGGCCTACGAGCAGTACTTC; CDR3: CASSRHGGAYEQYF
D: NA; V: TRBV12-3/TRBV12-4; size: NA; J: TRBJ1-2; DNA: TGTGCCAGCACCCCAGGCGGGATCTATGGCTACACCTTC; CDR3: CASTPGGIYGYTF
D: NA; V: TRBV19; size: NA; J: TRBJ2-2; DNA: TGTGCCAGTAGTATAGGACAGAACACCGGGGAGCTGTTTTTT; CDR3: CASSIGQNTGELFF
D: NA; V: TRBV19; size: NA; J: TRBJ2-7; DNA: TGTGCCAGTAGTGCGGTGGGGGTACGGGAGGAGCAGTACTTC; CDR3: CASSAVGVREEQYF
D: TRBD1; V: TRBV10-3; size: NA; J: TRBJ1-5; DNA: TGTGCCATCAACGACAGGGGGTCGGATCAGCCCCAGCATTTT; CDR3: CAINDRGSDQPQHF
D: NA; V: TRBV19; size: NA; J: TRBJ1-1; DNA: TGTGCCAGTAGTCGATTGGGGAGGGGGACCTCTGAAGCTTTCTTT; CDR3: CASSRLGRGTSEAFF
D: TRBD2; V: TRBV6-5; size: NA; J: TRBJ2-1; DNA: TGTGCCAGCAGTATAGCGGGATGGAATGAGCAGTTCTTC; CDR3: CASSIAGWNEQFF
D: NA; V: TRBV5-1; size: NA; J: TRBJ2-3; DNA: TGCGCCAGCAGCGAGGGACATCTCACAGATACGCAGTATTTT; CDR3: CASSEGHLTDTQYF
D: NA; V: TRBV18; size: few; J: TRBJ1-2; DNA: TGTGCCAGCTCACCACCGGCTTCGCAGGGCATCGGCTACACCTTC; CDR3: CASSPPASQGIGYTF
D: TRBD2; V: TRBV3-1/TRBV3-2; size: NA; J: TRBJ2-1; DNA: TGTGCCAGCAGCCGGACTAGCGGGGCTTCCTACAATGAGCAGTTCTTC; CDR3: CASSRTSGASYNEQFF
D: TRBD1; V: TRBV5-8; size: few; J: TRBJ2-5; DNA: TGTGCCAGCAGCAAGGGACAGGCCGGGGAGACCCAGTACTTC; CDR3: CASSKGQAGETQYF
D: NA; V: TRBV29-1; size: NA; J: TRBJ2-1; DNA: TGCAGCCCCCCGTGGCAGGGGGAGGTGTGCTCCTACAATGAGCAGTTCTTC; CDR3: CSPPWQGEVCSYNEQFF
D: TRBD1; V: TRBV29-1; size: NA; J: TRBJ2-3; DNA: TGCAGCGCTCTCGTTGGGACAGCTAGCACAGATACGCAGTATTTT; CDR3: CSALVGTASTDTQYF
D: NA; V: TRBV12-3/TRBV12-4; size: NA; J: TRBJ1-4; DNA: TGTGCCAGCAGTCCGGGGGGGGGACTGTTTTTT; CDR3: CASSPGGGLFF
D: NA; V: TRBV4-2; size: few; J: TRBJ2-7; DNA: TGTGCCAGCAGCCAAGAGGGGTCTAGCAAGATTCACGAGCAGTACTTC; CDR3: CASSQEGSSKIHEQYF
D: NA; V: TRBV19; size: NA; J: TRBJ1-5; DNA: TGTGCCAGTAGTATAGTACGGGTAGAGGGCTATAGCAATCAGCCCCAGCATTTT; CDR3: CASSIVRVEGYSNQPQHF
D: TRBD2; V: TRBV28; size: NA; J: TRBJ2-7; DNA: TGTGCCAGCAGTTTAGCTGGTCTAGCGGGAGAGTTAGGCGAGCAGTACTTC; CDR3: CASSLAGLAGELGEQYF